These 27 T cell receptor beta chains were all obtained from the same sample, sequenced in a study of radiation and T cells in renal cell carcinoma. Specified time point: baseline pretreatment blood. Treatment defined: 15 Gy SBRT to primary tumor, nephrectomy 4 weeks later. Generated by immunoSEQ multiplex PCR, the TCRdb table keeps only in-frame clones and is missing some. The sample consists of 120,000 to 150,000 clones, over 80% of them appearing once. This sample comprised blood, obtained from a patient whose treatment included radiotherapy and nephrectomy. Receptor source: a woman aged 50 to 65 with renal cell carcinoma.

The chain employs TRBV5-3 and TRBJ2-1; the match to TRBD2 covers 9 bases. TRBV5-3 is an ORF, with its function uncertain. V lost 0 bases and J lost 4; bases outside the gene matches: 5. CDR3 length equals 16 residues. CDR3 loop: CARSLGRGRGYNEQFF. The DNA of the CDR3 is TGTGCCAGAAGCTTGGGCCGCGGGAGGGGATACAATGAGCAGTTCTTC.

This chain connects TRBV27 to TRBJ1-5; D perhaps matches TRBD1 (5 bases). V lost 5 bases and J 3 bases, leaving 8 bases between the germline ends. Germline CDR1 is MNHEY and CDR2 is SMNVEV (reference sequence). CDR3 size: 13 residues. The CDR3 here is CASSGGFNQPQHF. Written as DNA, the CDR3 is TGTGCCAGCAGTGGGGGTTTCAATCAGCCCCAGCATTTT.

This clone was detected a few times. The chain employs TRBV30 and TRBJ1-1; TRBD1 aligns across 8 bases. V was pared by 1 base and J by 4 bases, with 8 bases of the junction left unmatched. From germline, CDR1 is GTSNPN and CDR2 SVGIG (reference sequence). There are 15 residues in the CDR3. CDR3 residues: CAWSAGQGGTTEAFF. CDR3 bases: TGTGCCTGGAGTGCCGGACAGGGAGGTACCACTGAAGCTTTCTTT.

This rearrangement joins TRBV10-1 to TRBJ2-7; 7 positions match TRBD2. This CDR3 spans 14 amino acids. CDR1 is WNHNN and CDR2 is SYGVQD in the germline V gene (reference sequence). J was trimmed by 5 bases and V by 0 bases; bases with no gene match: 4. CDR3: CASSESSRGDEQYF. CDR3 DNA: TGCGCCAGCAGTGAGTCGAGTCGGGGGGACGAGCAGTACTTC.

Only a few counts were recorded for this clone. The chain joins TRBV30 to TRBJ1-6, with a tentative D call TRBD1 (6 bases). This CDR3 has 14 amino acids. Trimming stripped 3 bases from V and 8 bases from J, with 14 bases between. Germline CDR1 GTSNPN, CDR2 SVGIG (reference sequence). The CDR3, as DNA: TGTGCCTGGAGAGGGGGGAGGAGTGATTCACCCCTCCACTTT. The encoded protein is CAWRGGRSDSPLHF.

The chain links TRBV15 to TRBJ2-7, with 8 bases aligning to TRBD2. There are 14 residues in the CDR3. Germline V CDR1 and CDR2: LNHNV, YYDKDF (reference sequence). The junction had 5 bases not matched to a gene; V was cut back by 1 base and J by 6 bases. For the CDR3, the DNA is TGTGCCACCAGCAGAGTCCGGGAGGGTAGCGAGCAGTACTTC. The encoded protein is CATSRVREGSEQYF.

This clone was seen just once. This chain uses TRBV15 with TRBJ2-4; TRBD1 matches at 7 bases. Germline values: CDR1 LNHNV, CDR2 YYDKDF (reference sequence). Trimming at V came to 5 bases and at J to 5 bases, leaving 6 bases not matched to a gene. This CDR3 region has 14 residues. In DNA form, the CDR3 reads TGTGCCACCAGCCCGGACAGGAACCAAAACATTCAGTACTTC. As protein: CATSPDRNQNIQYF.

The rearrangement joins TRBV2 to TRBJ1-5; D gene unclear. With 6 bases removed from V and 4 bases from J, the gap between germline ends came to 13 bases. The CDR3 totals 14 residues. Per germline, CDR1 SNHLY and CDR2 FYNNEI. CDR3 nucleotides: TGTGCCAGCAGCCAAGGGAACTCGAATCAGCCCCAGCATTTT. Residues: CASSQGNSNQPQHF.

The rearrangement joins TRBV4-3 to TRBJ2-3; TRBD2 matches at 8 bases. V lost 0 bases to trimming and J lost 0 bases; unmatched junction nucleotides: 5. The CDR3 loop spans 17 amino acids. Germline V CDR1 and CDR2: LGHNA, YSLEER. CDR3 nucleotides: TGCGCCAGCAGCCAAGATCCCGGGGGGGATAGCACAGATACGCAGTATTTT. As protein: CASSQDPGGDSTDTQYF.

This chain connects TRBV18 to TRBJ2-7; 12 bases match TRBD1. Losses at the gene ends were 2 bases for V and 3 bases for J; bases not matched to a gene: 5. Germline loops: CDR1 KGHSH, CDR2 LQKENI. The CDR3 is 16 amino acids. CDR3 loop: CASSPEGTGGSYEQYF. As DNA, the CDR3 is TGTGCCAGCTCACCAGAAGGGACAGGGGGCAGCTACGAGCAGTACTTC.

The chain is built from TRBV5-1 and TRBJ2-2; TRBD1 is a possible D gene (5 bases). CDR1 SGHRS and CDR2 YFSETQ come from the germline V gene. CDR3 length: 15 amino acids. V lost 4 bases to trimming and J lost 1 base, with 11 bases between them. The CDR3 protein is CASSLVGENTGELFF. Written as DNA, the CDR3 is TGCGCCAGCAGCCTGGTAGGGGAGAACACCGGGGAGCTGTTTTTT.

The rearrangement uses TRBV5-6 and TRBJ1-4; D ambiguous. This CDR3 is 14 amino acids long. Germline loops: CDR1 SGHDT, CDR2 YYEEEE. Trimming cost V 1 base and J 10 bases, with 14 bases left between them. CDR3 nucleotides: TGTGCCAGCAGCTTGAGTCAGGCCCGAGGAAAACTGTTTTTT. This sequence encodes CASSLSQARGKLFF.

This clone has only one observation. V is TRBV5-5 and J is TRBJ1-4; possible D gene TRBD1, 5 bases. The CDR3 has 15 amino acids. V shed 4 bases and J shed 5 bases, with 15 bases lying between them. Germline values: CDR1 SGHKS, CDR2 YYEKEE (reference sequence). The CDR3 sequence is CASSVLGQTNEKLFF. The CDR3 DNA reads as TGTGCCAGCAGCGTCCTGGGGCAGACGAATGAAAAACTGTTTTTT.

This chain joins TRBV11-2 and TRBJ2-2, with unresolved D. The ends were cut back, 1 base at V and 0 bases at J, with 6 bases in the middle. The CDR3 length is 15 residues. The germline V gene has CDR1 SGHAT and CDR2 FQNNGV. This CDR3 reads CASSLGSANTGELFF. The CDR3 DNA follows: TGTGCCAGCAGCTTAGGTTCCGCGAACACCGGGGAGCTGTTTTTT.

The CDR3 loop is CASSADRSTNEKLFF. CDR3 coding DNA: TGTGCCAGCAGTGCCGACAGGTCAACTAATGAAAAACTGTTTTTT. The J gene is TRBJ1-4, the V gene TRBV2, with D possibly being TRBD1 (6 bases). Germline lookup yields CDR1 SNHLY and CDR2 FYNNEI. V was pared by 4 bases and J by 0 bases, with 9 bases between. This CDR3 is built from 15 residues. Full variable domain (remainder filled in from reference TRBV2 and TRBJ1-4): EPEVTQTPSHQVTQMGQEVILRCVPISNHLYFYWYRQILGQKVEFLVSFYNNEISEKSEIFDDQFSVERPDGSNFTLKIRSTKLEDSAMYFCASSADRSTNEKLFFGSGTQLSVL.

The chain combines TRBV7-8 with TRBJ2-7; 10 nucleotides agree with TRBD1. This CDR3 spans 16 amino acids. With V trimmed by 2 bases and J by 3 bases, 7 bases remained unmatched. From germline, CDR1 is SGHVS and CDR2 FQNEAQ. The chain's CDR3 is CASSLPRQGAHYEQYF. CDR3 nucleotide sequence: TGTGCCAGCAGCTTACCGAGACAGGGGGCCCACTACGAGCAGTACTTC. The whole variable domain, remainder taken from reference TRBV7-8 and TRBJ2-7, is GAGVSQSPRYKVAKRGQDVALRCDPISGHVSLFWYQQALGQGPEFLTYFQNEAQLDKSGLPSDRFFAERPEGSVSTLKIQRTQQEDSAVYLCASSLPRQGAHYEQYFGPGTRLTVT.

To note about this clone: Germline is not matched at one junction end, which may reflect a read error. The chain employs TRBV28 and TRBJ2-3; 8 nucleotides align to TRBD1. CDR1 is MDHEN and CDR2 is SYDVKM in the germline V gene. This CDR3 has 11 residues. The CDR3 coding sequence is TGTGCCAGCAGTTTAGGAAGGGACAGGAATTTT. It is translated as CASSLGRDRNF.

J is TRBJ2-3 and V is TRBV5-1, with 7 bases that match TRBD2. Germline values: CDR1 SGHRS, CDR2 YFSETQ. J was trimmed by 3 bases and V by 6 bases; bases with no gene match: 7. CDR3 length: 14 residues. The CDR3 region has the DNA TGCGCCAGCACGTCTAGCGGAGAGACAGATACGCAGTATTTT. Translating gives CASTSSGETDTQYF.

The chain combines TRBV7-6 with TRBJ2-5, with D uncertain. V lost 4 bases, J lost 2 bases, and 8 bases lay in between. The CDR3 consists of 13 residues. The V gene's germline CDR1 is SGHVS and CDR2 FNYEAQ. CDR3 protein: CASSWTLQETQYF. The CDR3 DNA sequence: TGTGCCAGCAGCTGGACCTTACAAGAGACCCAGTACTTC. Drawing the rest from reference TRBV7-6 and TRBJ2-5, the complete variable domain is GAGVSQSPRYKVTKRGQDVALRCDPISGHVSLYWYRQALGQGPEFLTYFNYEAQQDKSGLPNDRFSAERPEGSISTLTIQRTEQRDSAMYRCASSWTLQETQYFGPGTRLLVL.

This chain joins TRBV6-5 and TRBJ1-1, with D uncertain. The CDR3 contains 13 residues. Trimming left V 6 bases short and J 2 bases short, with 10 bases between. The V gene's germline CDR1 is MNHEY and CDR2 SVGAGI. The CDR3 DNA follows: TGTGCCAGCAGCCGGGTCGCTAACACTGAAGCTTTCTTT. Translated: CASSRVANTEAFF.

The rearrangement uses TRBV7-2 and TRBJ1-2; 8 bases map to TRBD1. Germline V gene data show CDR1 as SGHTA and CDR2 as FQGNSA. V was clipped by 3 bases and J by 7 bases; unmatched bases: 7. The length of the CDR3 is 14 residues. The CDR3 nucleotides are TGTGCCAGCAGCTTCGGAAGACAGGGGTTTGGCTACACCTTC. It specifies CASSFGRQGFGYTF.

The CDR3 here is CASSFGGAVEETQYF. The CDR3 bases are TGTGCCAGCAGCTTCGGGGGGGCCGTGGAAGAGACCCAGTACTTC. This chain links TRBV5-4 with TRBJ2-5; 8 nucleotides align to TRBD2. Looked up from germline, CDR1 is SGHNT and CDR2 is YYREEE (reference sequence). Trimming cost V 2 bases and J 3 bases; bases outside gene matches: 6. The CDR3 covers 15 residues.

The rearrangement links TRBV4-1 to TRBJ1-5; the D is unclear. Germline CDR1 is MGHRA and CDR2 is YSYEKL. Trimming took 3 bases from V and 5 from J, leaving 8 bases between them. This CDR3 spans 13 amino acids. The chain's CDR3 is CASSQRADQPQHF. CDR3 in DNA: TGCGCCAGCAGCCAGAGGGCTGATCAGCCCCAGCATTTT.

This sequence joins TRBV4-2 and TRBJ2-3; TRBD2 matches at 9 bases. In germline, CDR1 is LGHNA, CDR2 YNFKEQ. V shed 0 bases, J shed 5 bases, and the junction held 9 bases outside the gene matches. The CDR3 extends over 17 amino acids. CDR3 in amino acids: CASSQEVGGGAGDTQYF. As DNA, the CDR3 is TGTGCCAGCAGCCAAGAGGTCGGCGGGGGGGCCGGAGATACGCAGTATTTT.

The V gene is TRBV5-8, the J gene TRBJ2-7; possibly TRBD2 for D (5 bases). The CDR3 is 14 amino acids. V was cut by 4 bases and J by 3 bases, with 14 bases left in between. In germline, CDR1 is SGHTS, CDR2 YDEGEE. The CDR3 DNA sequence: TGTGCCAGCAGCCTCCGCCGGGGTTACTACGAGCAGTACTTC. Translating it yields CASSLRRGYYEQYF.

V and J are TRBV10-3 and TRBJ1-1; D gene uncertain. The CDR3 runs 16 residues. CDR1 is ENHRY and CDR2 is SYGVKD in the germline V gene. Deletions cut 5 bases from V and 3 bases from J, with 19 bases between. The chain's CDR3 is CAISPRGRGGHTEAFF. The CDR3 DNA sequence: TGTGCCATCAGTCCCAGAGGGAGAGGAGGTCACACTGAAGCTTTCTTT.

The rearrangement links TRBV7-2 to TRBJ1-1, with no clear D. Germline V CDR1 and CDR2: SGHTA, FQGNSA. The CDR3 is made up of 13 amino acids. V was cut by 3 bases and J by 0 bases, with 5 bases left in between. The CDR3 sequence is CASSLALNTEAFF. CDR3 sequence (DNA): TGTGCCAGCAGCTTGGCCTTGAACACTGAAGCTTTCTTT.